The subject of this entry is one T cell receptor (beta chain). Its target is unknown. The total RNA came straight from whole blood, and T cells were not sorted beforehand. The UMIs carried a 6-nucleotide sample barcode, and they were added by template switching. One entry per CDR3 protein, without DNA, is what TCRdb gives after re-calling the 5' RACE reads. This repertoire includes over 90,000 distinct CDR3 sequences. The data originate from a study of monozygotic twins with inflammatory bowel disease. The germline gives CDR1 DFQATT, CDR2 SNEGSKA (reference sequence). The CDR3 contains 14 residues. Findings and limits, study-wide: Healthy co-twins, by inverse Simpson, had higher TCRbeta diversity than their siblings with IBD. Clonotype overlap with others was lower in IBD patients than in healthy twins, a difference that was greatest with disease activity.

V usage is TRBV20-1 and J usage is TRBJ1-3; lacking DNA, the TRBD1 call made by TCRdb goes unchecked. The sample comprised blood. This clonotype originated in a human donor with ulcerative colitis or Crohn's disease, or a healthy co-twin of an affected twin (not recorded which). CDR3 region: CSASYEGPGNTIYF.